The rows below give T cell receptor beta chains drawn from one sample of a study of vaccination and CD4 T cells after COVID-19. Which antigens these TCRs recognize remains unknown. Using its own MiXCR run on the PCR reads, TCRdb lists one record per CDR3 protein. The table records about 16,000 distinct CDR3 sequences, around 47% of them present only once. Sequenced material: CD4+ T cells from blood, cultured in vitro, taken after SARS-CoV-2 vaccination. Receptors originate from a human donor who had recovered from COVID-19. CDR3s include the opening cysteine and the closing phenylalanine or tryptophan. Each record gives: CDR3 length, D gene, clone size, V gene, J gene, CDR3 DNA, CDR3 protein. D genes are given only for firm matches. For some rows the clone size is stated as once, few or many, or as a class when expanded; others skip it.

cdr3_length: 15; d_call: TRBD1; clone_size: few; v_call: TRBV20-1; j_call: TRBJ1-5; cdr3_nt: TGCAGTGCTAGAGATCCGGACAGGGTAAGCCAGCCCCAGCATTTT; cdr3_aa: CSARDPDRVSQPQHF
cdr3_length: 15; d_call: NA; clone_size: medium-sized; v_call: TRBV7-2; j_call: TRBJ2-5; cdr3_nt: TGTGCCAGCAGCTCCCCGGGGACAAACCGGAAGACCCAGTACTTC; cdr3_aa: CASSSPGTNRKTQYF
cdr3_length: 13; d_call: NA; clone_size: NA; v_call: TRBV12-3/TRBV12-4; j_call: TRBJ1-4; cdr3_nt: TGTGCCAGCAGCCGGACAGATAATGAAAAACTGTTTTTT; cdr3_aa: CASSRTDNEKLFF
cdr3_length: 13; d_call: NA; clone_size: NA; v_call: TRBV20-1; j_call: TRBJ2-7; cdr3_nt: TGCAGTGCCCTCGGCGGGACGGGGAACGAGCAGTACTTC; cdr3_aa: CSALGGTGNEQYF
cdr3_length: 12; d_call: NA; clone_size: NA; v_call: TRBV21-1; j_call: TRBJ2-7; cdr3_nt: TGTGCCAGCAGCAAAGGGACCTACGAGCAGTACTTC; cdr3_aa: CASSKGTYEQYF
cdr3_length: 17; d_call: NA; clone_size: NA; v_call: TRBV5-1; j_call: TRBJ2-3; cdr3_nt: TGCGCCAGCAGCTTGGAGTCTACCGTTGGTTTCCCAGATACGCAGTATTTT; cdr3_aa: CASSLESTVGFPDTQYF
cdr3_length: 12; d_call: NA; clone_size: NA; v_call: TRBV2; j_call: TRBJ1-5; cdr3_nt: TGTGCCAGCACCAGGGTTGGTCAGCCCCAGCATTTT; cdr3_aa: CASTRVGQPQHF
cdr3_length: 14; d_call: NA; clone_size: NA; v_call: TRBV18; j_call: TRBJ1-6; cdr3_nt: TGTGCCAGCTCAGCAAGCGGAGCTGGTTCACCCCTCCACTTT; cdr3_aa: CASSASGAGSPLHF
cdr3_length: 13; d_call: NA; clone_size: NA; v_call: TRBV12-3/TRBV12-4; j_call: TRBJ2-1; cdr3_nt: TGTGCCAGCAGGGATGGGACGGACAATGAGCAGTTCTTC; cdr3_aa: CASRDGTDNEQFF
cdr3_length: 16; d_call: NA; clone_size: NA; v_call: TRBV7-2; j_call: TRBJ2-7; cdr3_nt: TGTGCCAGCAGCTTAGGGCGAGACATTCCCTCCTACGAGCAGTACTTC; cdr3_aa: CASSLGRDIPSYEQYF
cdr3_length: 15; d_call: NA; clone_size: medium-sized; v_call: TRBV9; j_call: TRBJ2-3; cdr3_nt: TGTGCCAGCTCCTACCAACTAGCCCGCCCAGATACGCAGTATTTT; cdr3_aa: CASSYQLARPDTQYF
cdr3_length: 14; d_call: TRBD1; clone_size: NA; v_call: TRBV5-1; j_call: TRBJ1-2; cdr3_nt: TGCGCCAGCAGCCACAGGACAGGGAATCTCTTCTACACCTTC; cdr3_aa: CASSHRTGNLFYTF
cdr3_length: 14; d_call: NA; clone_size: NA; v_call: TRBV11-2; j_call: TRBJ2-7; cdr3_nt: TGTGCCAGCGGCCTGGGGGGCGGGAGATACGAGCAGTACTTC; cdr3_aa: CASGLGGGRYEQYF
cdr3_length: 15; d_call: TRBD2; clone_size: NA; v_call: TRBV4-1; j_call: TRBJ2-5; cdr3_nt: TGCGCCAGCAGCCAAACTAGCGGGAGGGAAGAGACCCAGTACTTC; cdr3_aa: CASSQTSGREETQYF
cdr3_length: 15; d_call: TRBD2; clone_size: few; v_call: TRBV6-2/TRBV6-3; j_call: TRBJ2-1; cdr3_nt: TGTGCCAGCAGTTACTCGGGGGGAGGGCCTTATGAGCAGTTCTTC; cdr3_aa: CASSYSGGGPYEQFF
cdr3_length: 19; d_call: NA; clone_size: few; v_call: TRBV21-1; j_call: TRBJ2-5; cdr3_nt: TGTGCCAGCAGCAAACCTCGTCAGGGCACTAGGAGAAGCCAAGAGACCCAGTACTTC; cdr3_aa: CASSKPRQGTRRSQETQYF
cdr3_length: 13; d_call: NA; clone_size: few; v_call: TRBV20-1; j_call: TRBJ1-1; cdr3_nt: TGCAGTGCTAGAGATGTCCACTCCACTGAAGCTTTCTTT; cdr3_aa: CSARDVHSTEAFF
cdr3_length: 18; d_call: NA; clone_size: NA; v_call: TRBV21-1; j_call: TRBJ2-5; cdr3_nt: TGTGCCAGCAGCCCTCGGCGCGGGGGATTTCGGTGGAAAGAGACCCAGTACTTC; cdr3_aa: CASSPRRGGFRWKETQYF
cdr3_length: 10; d_call: NA; clone_size: medium-sized; v_call: TRBV2; j_call: TRBJ2-5; cdr3_nt: TGTGCCAGCAGTGAAATGACCCAGTACTTC; cdr3_aa: CASSEMTQYF
cdr3_length: 15; d_call: NA; clone_size: few; v_call: TRBV15; j_call: TRBJ2-7; cdr3_nt: TGTGCCACCAGCCCCCCAGGGGATTCCCTCTTCGAGCAGTACTTC; cdr3_aa: CATSPPGDSLFEQYF
cdr3_length: 17; d_call: TRBD2; clone_size: NA; v_call: TRBV2; j_call: TRBJ2-5; cdr3_nt: TGTGCCAGCCAGAGGGGACTAGCGGGAGGGCCGGGCGAGACCCAGTACTTC; cdr3_aa: CASQRGLAGGPGETQYF
cdr3_length: 16; d_call: TRBD1; clone_size: NA; v_call: TRBV15; j_call: TRBJ1-1; cdr3_nt: TGTGCCACCAGCAGAGAAGGCTACAGGGGGCCATCGGAAGCTTTCTTT; cdr3_aa: CATSREGYRGPSEAFF
cdr3_length: 13; d_call: TRBD1; clone_size: NA; v_call: TRBV6-1; j_call: TRBJ1-6; cdr3_nt: TGTGCCAGCCTTAGGACAGGGAATTCACCCCTCCACTTT; cdr3_aa: CASLRTGNSPLHF
cdr3_length: 17; d_call: TRBD1; clone_size: NA; v_call: TRBV14; j_call: TRBJ1-2; cdr3_nt: TGTGCCAGCAGCCAAAGCATAAGGGGGCGCAAAGACTATGGCTACACCTTC; cdr3_aa: CASSQSIRGRKDYGYTF
cdr3_length: 13; d_call: NA; clone_size: few; v_call: TRBV12-3/TRBV12-4; j_call: TRBJ2-5; cdr3_nt: TGTGCCAGCAGTTTAGCGGGACTCGCGGCCCAGTACTTC; cdr3_aa: CASSLAGLAAQYF
cdr3_length: 15; d_call: NA; clone_size: NA; v_call: TRBV28; j_call: TRBJ1-1; cdr3_nt: TGTGCCAGCAGTTTATGGACAGGCGGTAGGACTGAAGCTTTCTTT; cdr3_aa: CASSLWTGGRTEAFF
cdr3_length: 14; d_call: NA; clone_size: few; v_call: TRBV20-1; j_call: TRBJ1-3; cdr3_nt: TGCAGTGCCCTAGGGGGTTGGCCTGGAAACACCATATATTTT; cdr3_aa: CSALGGWPGNTIYF
cdr3_length: 16; d_call: TRBD2; clone_size: NA; v_call: TRBV20-1; j_call: TRBJ2-5; cdr3_nt: TGCAGTGCTAGAGATACCGGGGGGACCCGGGACGAGACCCAGTACTTC; cdr3_aa: CSARDTGGTRDETQYF
cdr3_length: 14; d_call: NA; clone_size: NA; v_call: TRBV7-2; j_call: TRBJ2-1; cdr3_nt: TGTGCCAGCAGTGAGGGAGATGCCTACAATGAGCAGTTCTTC; cdr3_aa: CASSEGDAYNEQFF
cdr3_length: 14; d_call: TRBD1; clone_size: NA; v_call: TRBV28; j_call: TRBJ1-2; cdr3_nt: TGTGCCAGCAGACCTCGGACAGGTAGCTATGGCTACACCTTC; cdr3_aa: CASRPRTGSYGYTF
cdr3_length: 14; d_call: NA; clone_size: few; v_call: TRBV12-3/TRBV12-4; j_call: TRBJ2-3; cdr3_nt: TGTGCCAGCAGAAACAGGGTTGGACCTTTCGCGCAGTATTTT; cdr3_aa: CASRNRVGPFAQYF
cdr3_length: 15; d_call: TRBD1; clone_size: NA; v_call: TRBV20-1; j_call: TRBJ2-7; cdr3_nt: TGCAGTGCTAGACGAGGACAGGGGAAGCGGGCAGAGCAGTACTTC; cdr3_aa: CSARRGQGKRAEQYF
cdr3_length: 14; d_call: NA; clone_size: few; v_call: TRBV28; j_call: TRBJ2-3; cdr3_nt: TGTGCCAGCAGTTTAATCAATAGTGCCGATACGCAGTATTTT; cdr3_aa: CASSLINSADTQYF
cdr3_length: 14; d_call: TRBD2; clone_size: medium-sized; v_call: TRBV7-6; j_call: TRBJ2-5; cdr3_nt: TGTGCCAGCAGCCTCGGGACTAGCGCAGAGACCCAGTACTTC; cdr3_aa: CASSLGTSAETQYF
cdr3_length: 15; d_call: TRBD1; clone_size: few; v_call: TRBV5-1; j_call: TRBJ1-5; cdr3_nt: TGCGCCAGCAGCTTGGATGGACAGGGGAATCAGCCCCAGCATTTT; cdr3_aa: CASSLDGQGNQPQHF
cdr3_length: 15; d_call: TRBD2; clone_size: NA; v_call: TRBV5-1; j_call: TRBJ2-1; cdr3_nt: TGCGCCAGCAGCTTGACTAGCGGGACCAGGGGTGAGCAGTTCTTC; cdr3_aa: CASSLTSGTRGEQFF
cdr3_length: 17; d_call: TRBD2; clone_size: NA; v_call: TRBV4-3; j_call: TRBJ2-2; cdr3_nt: TGCGCCAGCAGCCAAGAAGTGAGCGGGGGTCGCACCGGGGAGCTGTTTTTT; cdr3_aa: CASSQEVSGGRTGELFF
cdr3_length: 15; d_call: NA; clone_size: few; v_call: TRBV14; j_call: TRBJ2-5; cdr3_nt: TGTGCCAGCAGCCAAGGGGTTGGGGCTTTGGAGACCCAGTACTTC; cdr3_aa: CASSQGVGALETQYF
cdr3_length: 13; d_call: NA; clone_size: NA; v_call: TRBV20-1; j_call: TRBJ2-2; cdr3_nt: TGCAGTGCCTACATTCAAGGTACCGGGGAGCTGTTTTTT; cdr3_aa: CSAYIQGTGELFF
cdr3_length: 17; d_call: TRBD1; clone_size: NA; v_call: TRBV14; j_call: TRBJ2-2; cdr3_nt: TGTGCCAGCAGCCAAACCAACAGGGGTAGAGACACCGGGGAGCTGTTTTTT; cdr3_aa: CASSQTNRGRDTGELFF
cdr3_length: 13; d_call: TRBD1; clone_size: NA; v_call: TRBV14; j_call: TRBJ1-2; cdr3_nt: TGTGCCAGCAGCCCCGGGACAGACTATGGCTACACCTTC; cdr3_aa: CASSPGTDYGYTF
cdr3_length: 9; d_call: NA; clone_size: NA; v_call: TRBV20-1; j_call: TRBJ1-2; cdr3_nt: TGCAGCGTCGTGGATGGCTACACCTTC; cdr3_aa: CSVVDGYTF
cdr3_length: 11; d_call: NA; clone_size: few; v_call: TRBV20-1; j_call: TRBJ2-3; cdr3_nt: TGCAGTGCTACTCAGGGGGATACGCAGTATTTT; cdr3_aa: CSATQGDTQYF
cdr3_length: 15; d_call: TRBD1; clone_size: few; v_call: TRBV7-2; j_call: TRBJ2-7; cdr3_nt: TGTGCCAGCAGCCCACAGACAGGGACGGCCTACGAGCAGTACTTC; cdr3_aa: CASSPQTGTAYEQYF
cdr3_length: 13; d_call: NA; clone_size: NA; v_call: TRBV2; j_call: TRBJ1-5; cdr3_nt: TGTGCCAGCAGGGATGGCGCAGATCAGCCCCAGCATTTT; cdr3_aa: CASRDGADQPQHF
cdr3_length: 15; d_call: NA; clone_size: NA; v_call: TRBV6-1; j_call: TRBJ2-1; cdr3_nt: TGTGCCAGCAGCGTACAGAGAGCATTATACAATGAGCAGTTCTTC; cdr3_aa: CASSVQRALYNEQFF
cdr3_length: 14; d_call: NA; clone_size: few; v_call: TRBV6-2/TRBV6-3; j_call: TRBJ2-2; cdr3_nt: TGTGCCAGCAGCCCCCCTGTGAACACCGGGGAGCTGTTTTTT; cdr3_aa: CASSPPVNTGELFF
cdr3_length: 14; d_call: NA; clone_size: NA; v_call: TRBV6-5; j_call: TRBJ2-7; cdr3_nt: TGTGCCAGCAGTTACTCGGACAACTCCTACGAGCAGTACTTC; cdr3_aa: CASSYSDNSYEQYF
cdr3_length: 21; d_call: NA; clone_size: NA; v_call: TRBV7-3; j_call: TRBJ2-3; cdr3_nt: TGTGCCAGCAGCTTCGCCGGAAAGTCTCTCTGCGGCAGGTTAAGCACAGATACGCAGTATTTT; cdr3_aa: CASSFAGKSLCGRLSTDTQYF
cdr3_length: 20; d_call: NA; clone_size: NA; v_call: TRBV10-2; j_call: TRBJ1-2; cdr3_nt: TGCGCCAGCAGCCCCTCTGAAAATTGGTTCAGGAAGTCCCTCAACTATGGCTACACCTTC; cdr3_aa: CASSPSENWFRKSLNYGYTF
cdr3_length: 13; d_call: NA; clone_size: NA; v_call: TRBV28; j_call: TRBJ1-1; cdr3_nt: TGTGCCAGCAGTCAACAATCTGGCACTGAAGCTTTCTTT; cdr3_aa: CASSQQSGTEAFF
cdr3_length: 15; d_call: NA; clone_size: NA; v_call: TRBV6-1; j_call: TRBJ2-7; cdr3_nt: TGTGCCAGCAGGGTTGGGGGCCGGGTCGTTTACGAGCAGTACTTC; cdr3_aa: CASRVGGRVVYEQYF
cdr3_length: 15; d_call: TRBD2; clone_size: NA; v_call: TRBV20-1; j_call: TRBJ2-1; cdr3_nt: TGCAGTGCTAGAGAGACTAGCGGAGCTTCGGATGAGCAGTTCTTC; cdr3_aa: CSARETSGASDEQFF
cdr3_length: 13; d_call: TRBD1; clone_size: few; v_call: TRBV20-1; j_call: TRBJ2-3; cdr3_nt: TGCAGTGCCCGACAGGGGGAAGCAGATACGCAGTATTTT; cdr3_aa: CSARQGEADTQYF